The 31 T cell receptor beta chains below all came from one sample that was sequenced in a study of response to subunit inactivated influenza vaccine. TCRdb ran MiXCR on the RT-PCR reads and lists one entry per CDR3 protein. The sample consists of around 750,000 distinct CDR3 sequences, 21% of them appearing once. The sequencing used PBMCs from blood, collected 5 to 6 days after vaccination. The source of these receptors is a man between 50 and 59 years old who received an inactivated influenza vaccine.

This clonotype came up a few times. V usage is TRBV5-1 and J usage is TRBJ2-7; maybe TRBD1 (7 bases). CDR1 is SGHRS, CDR2 YFSETQ, per germline. V lost 2 bases to trimming and J lost 3 bases, with 15 bases between them. This CDR3 has 15 amino acids. The CDR3 protein is CASSFRGASDYEQYF. The CDR3 DNA follows: TGCGCCAGCAGCTTCAGGGGGGCGAGTGACTACGAGCAGTACTTC.

The chain is built from TRBV18 and TRBJ2-1, with 8 bases aligning to TRBD1. V shed 1 base, J shed 2 bases, and the junction held 4 bases outside the gene matches. The germline CDR1 and CDR2 sequences are KGHSH and LQKENI. The CDR3 covers 16 residues. CDR3 region: CASSPLGQGTYNEQFF. CDR3 bases: TGTGCCAGCTCACCACTCGGACAGGGAACCTACAATGAGCAGTTCTTC.

This clonotype was recorded many times. This sequence joins TRBV20-1 and TRBJ1-6, with D unclear. Germline V lookup: CDR1 DFQATT, CDR2 SNEGSKA (reference sequence). The CDR3 runs 13 residues. With 0 bases removed from V and 9 bases from J, the gap between germline ends came to 9 bases. The CDR3 DNA follows: TGCAGTGCTAGAGATACTAGTTTTTCACCCCTCCACTTT. Residues: CSARDTSFSPLHF.

This clonotype was found many times. This chain connects TRBV29-1 to TRBJ2-2; no clear D gene. Germline values: CDR1 SQVTM, CDR2 ANQGSEA. The CDR3 runs 12 residues. V gave up 4 bases and J gave up 5 bases, with 8 bases separating them. The chain's CDR3 is CSVALGTGELFF. The CDR3 coding sequence is TGCAGCGTTGCTCTGGGGACCGGGGAGCTGTTTTTT.

The CDR3 spells CASSLLGGPPSYEQYF. In DNA, the CDR3 is TGTGCCAGCAGCTTACTTGGCGGGCCCCCGTCCTACGAGCAGTACTTC. This chain uses TRBV7-8 with TRBJ2-7, with D possibly matching TRBD2 (5 bases). Trimming cost V 2 bases and J 1 base, with 15 bases left between them. This CDR3 contains 16 residues. Germline-derived CDR1 and CDR2 are SGHVS and FQNEAQ.

V is TRBV6-2 or TRBV6-3 and J is TRBJ2-5; 7 bases map to TRBD1. The ends lost 7 bases at V and 2 bases at J; junction bases unmatched: 7. CDR3 length equals 14 residues. Germline lookup yields CDR1 MNHEY and CDR2 SVGEGT. CDR3 nucleotide sequence: TGTGCCAGCATCCAAGACAGGGATCAAGAGACCCAGTACTTC. As protein: CASIQDRDQETQYF.

CDR3 coding DNA: TGCGCCAGCAGCCCTACAGGGGGCAGCCCTGAAGCTTTCTTT. It specifies CASSPTGGSPEAFF. V is TRBV5-1 and J is TRBJ1-1; TRBD1 aligns across 9 bases. CDR3 length: 14 residues. Germline values: CDR1 SGHRS, CDR2 YFSETQ. Trimming at V came to 4 bases and at J to 6 bases, leaving 7 bases not matched to a gene.

There are a few counts of this clonotype. The chain uses TRBV15 and TRBJ2-5; D not resolved. This CDR3 has 12 residues. V shed 1 base and J shed 2 bases, with 2 bases lying between them. Germline V gives CDR1 LNHNV, CDR2 YYDKDF (reference sequence). The CDR3 is CATSRAQETQYF. CDR3 in DNA: TGTGCCACCAGCAGAGCTCAAGAGACCCAGTACTTC.

J is TRBJ2-2 and V is TRBV20-1; TRBD2 matches 8 bases. Germline V lookup: CDR1 DFQATT, CDR2 SNEGSKA (reference sequence). This CDR3 region has 15 residues. After removal of 1 base from V and 4 bases from J, the junction contained 5 bases not matched to a gene. In DNA, the CDR3 is TGCAGTGCTAGAGCCGGGACTAGGTCCACCGGGGAGCTGTTTTTT. As protein: CSARAGTRSTGELFF.

The chain combines TRBV4-2 with TRBJ2-7, with D tentatively TRBD2 (6 bases). Trimming stripped 4 bases from V and 5 bases from J, with 21 bases between. The germline V gene has CDR1 LGHNA and CDR2 YNFKEQ. This CDR3 is 16 amino acids long. The CDR3 loop is CASSPGDQRRDNEQYF. DNA for the CDR3: TGTGCCAGCAGCCCGGGGGACCAGCGGCGGGATAACGAGCAGTACTTC.

V is TRBV2 and J is TRBJ2-7; TRBD1 is a possible D gene (6 bases). Germline CDR1 SNHLY, CDR2 FYNNEI. The V and J ends lost 4 bases and 6 bases respectively, with 13 bases between them. The length of the CDR3 is 13 residues. This chain's CDR3 is CASSGSGESEQYF. The CDR3 coding sequence is TGTGCCAGCAGTGGGTCAGGGGAGAGCGAGCAGTACTTC.

This chain uses TRBV11-2 with TRBJ2-1; 9 positions match TRBD1. After removal of 7 bases from V and 8 bases from J, the junction contained 6 bases not matched to a gene. The V gene's germline CDR1 is SGHAT and CDR2 FQNNGV. This CDR3 is built from 13 residues. The CDR3 coding sequence is TGTGCCAGCATCGGACAGGGGAACTATGAGCAGTTCTTC. Protein: CASIGQGNYEQFF.

This clonotype was counted a few times. The rearrangement links TRBV9 to TRBJ2-5; 9 bases map to TRBD2. The J segment lost 4 bases and the V segment lost 5 bases, leaving 12 bases of the junction unmatched. The length of the CDR3 is 16 residues. Germline CDR1 SGDLS, CDR2 YYNGEE. The CDR3 reads CASSAAAGGLAETQYF. The CDR3, as DNA: TGTGCCAGCAGTGCTGCGGCGGGGGGGCTAGCAGAGACCCAGTACTTC. The full variable domain, rest sourced from reference TRBV9 and TRBJ2-5, is DSGVTQTPKHLITATGQRVTLRCSPRSGDLSVYWYQQSLDQGLQFLIQYYNGEERAKGNILERFSAQQFPDLHSELNLSSLELGDSALYFCASSAAAGGLAETQYFGPGTRLLVL.

This clonotype was observed many times. The chain employs TRBV12-3 or TRBV12-4 and TRBJ2-3; no reliable D call. V shed 3 bases and J shed 1 base, with 11 bases lying between them. This CDR3 comprises 15 residues. CDR3 DNA: TGTGCCAGCAGTTTGTTGGCCGCTCGCACAGATACGCAGTATTTT. It encodes CASSLLAARTDTQYF.

This chain uses TRBV5-1 with TRBJ2-7, with a tentative D call TRBD1 (7 bases). Germline V gives CDR1 SGHRS, CDR2 YFSETQ. The CDR3 runs 16 residues. The V end was cut by 2 bases, the J end by 2 bases, with 17 bases between. The CDR3 region has the DNA TGCGCCAGCAGCTTCGTCAGGGGGGAAGGAACCTACGAGCAGTACTTC. This gives the protein CASSFVRGEGTYEQYF.

The CDR3 loop reads CASRGTWPGTDTQYF. The CDR3 coding sequence is TGTGCCAGCAGGGGGACTTGGCCTGGCACAGATACGCAGTATTTT. The chain carries TRBV12-3 or TRBV12-4 and TRBJ2-3, with D tentatively TRBD2 (6 bases). The CDR3 length is 15 residues. Trimming left V 6 bases short and J 1 base short, with 14 bases between.

The chain recombines TRBV4-3 with TRBJ1-2; no clear D. Germline lookup yields CDR1 LGHNA and CDR2 YSLEER. CDR3 size: 16 residues. V lost 0 bases and J 0 bases, leaving 11 bases between the germline ends. CDR3 bases: TGCGCCAGCAGCCAAGAAGCCCAGAGTTCTAACTATGGCTACACCTTC. Translation: CASSQEAQSSNYGYTF.

J is TRBJ2-5 and V is TRBV11-2; D unclear. The CDR3 runs 14 residues. V dropped 5 bases and J dropped 5 bases, with 15 bases sitting between them. Germline V gene sequence: CDR1 SGHAT, CDR2 FQNNGV. Written as DNA, the CDR3 is TGTGCCAGCAGCCATCTGGGTCTATTGGAGACCCAGTACTTC. It encodes CASSHLGLLETQYF. Based on the CDR3 plus reference TRBV11-2 and TRBJ2-5, the full variable domain is EAGVAQSPRYKIIEKRQSVAFWCNPISGHATLYWYQQILGQGPKLLIQFQNNGVVDDSQLPKDRFSAERLKGVDSTLKIQPAKLEDSAVYLCASSHLGLLETQYFGPGTRLLVL.

This clonotype came up a few times. The V gene is TRBV12-3 or TRBV12-4, the J gene TRBJ2-2; a possible D gene is TRBD1 (6 bases). Trimming pared 5 bases from V and 5 bases from J, leaving 12 bases between. CDR3 size: 14 residues. As DNA, the CDR3 is TGTGCCAGCAGTAGCCACAGGGTAACCGGGGAGCTGTTTTTT. Protein: CASSSHRVTGELFF.

The rearrangement uses TRBV7-2 and TRBJ2-7, with D possibly being TRBD1 (5 bases). Per germline, CDR1 SGHTA and CDR2 FQGNSA. Trimming left V 8 bases short and J 7 bases short, with 24 bases between. This CDR3 is 15 amino acids long. CDR3 bases: TGTGCCAGCCACCCTCAGTCGACAGTTCAGGGAGAGCAGTACTTC. This translates into CASHPQSTVQGEQYF.

As to this clonotype: An end of the junction does not agree with germline; a read error may underlie this. The genes are TRBV4-3 and TRBJ1-2; maybe TRBD1 (5 bases). Germline V CDR1 and CDR2: LGHNA, YSLEER. The CDR3 spans 13 residues. CDR3 region: CASSLVEERGYIF. DNA of the CDR3: TGCGCCAGCAGCCTCGTGGAGGAGCGGGGCTACATCTTC.

Only a few counts were recorded for this clonotype. The chain couples TRBV11-2 to TRBJ2-7, with no clear D. Per the germline V gene, CDR1 is SGHAT and CDR2 is FQNNGV. The V and J ends lost 5 bases and 5 bases respectively, with 25 bases between them. The CDR3 has 17 amino acids. This chain's CDR3 is CASSHGFPDNTPDEQYF. The CDR3 DNA is TGTGCCAGCAGCCACGGATTCCCCGACAATACTCCGGACGAGCAGTACTTC.

This clonotype appeared a few times. This chain joins TRBV28 and TRBJ2-2; tentative D call: TRBD2 (6 bases). V shed 6 bases and J shed 7 bases, with 18 bases lying between them. The germline V gene has CDR1 MDHEN and CDR2 SYDVKM. The CDR3 is 15 amino acids. The CDR3 DNA sequence: TGTGCCAGCAGATTCCGGGCCCTCGGGGGCGGGGAGCTGTTTTTT. It encodes CASRFRALGGGELFF. Using reference TRBV28 and TRBJ2-2 for the parts outside the CDR3, the full variable domain is DVKVTQSSRYLVKRTGEKVFLECVQDMDHENMFWYRQDPGLGLRLIYFSYDVKMKEKGDIPEGYSVSREKKERFSLILESASTNQTSMYLCASRFRALGGGELFFGEGSRLTVL.

Only a few counts were recorded for this clonotype. This chain joins TRBV5-1 and TRBJ1-1; TRBD1 matches at 10 bases. CDR3 length: 14 amino acids. The junction had 3 bases not matched to a gene; V was cut back by 1 base and J by 6 bases. Germline V gene lookup returns CDR1 SGHRS and CDR2 YFSETQ. This CDR3 reads CASSLRDRGSEAFF. The CDR3 coding sequence is TGCGCCAGCAGCTTGAGGGACAGGGGATCTGAAGCTTTCTTT.

The chain employs TRBV12-3 or TRBV12-4 and TRBJ1-1, with unresolved D. CDR3 length: 12 amino acids. The V end was cut by 7 bases, the J end by 4 bases, with 10 bases between. CDR3 nucleotide sequence: TGTGCCAGCACCCAACGTGTCACTGAAGCTTTCTTT. Its translation: CASTQRVTEAFF.

The gene calls are TRBV7-6 and TRBJ2-7, with D perhaps matching TRBD1 (6 bases). The length of the CDR3 is 14 residues. V lost 4 bases to trimming and J lost 2 bases, with 12 bases between them. Germline-derived CDR1 and CDR2 are SGHVS and FNYEAQ. The CDR3, as DNA: TGTGCCAGCAGCTCCTACAGGGACCCCTACGAGCAGTACTTC. It translates to CASSSYRDPYEQYF.

The J gene is TRBJ1-5, the V gene TRBV15; D is unclear. This CDR3 has 14 residues. Germline lookup yields CDR1 LNHNV and CDR2 YYDKDF (reference sequence). The ends were cut back, 0 bases at V and 5 bases at J, with 8 bases in the middle. CDR3 protein: CATSRDLVDQPQHF. In DNA, the CDR3 is TGTGCCACCAGCAGAGATCTTGTGGATCAGCCCCAGCATTTT.

This clonotype was detected many times. This chain joins TRBV20-1 and TRBJ2-1; the match to TRBD2 covers 8 bases. The CDR3 contains 16 residues. CDR1 is DFQATT, CDR2 SNEGSKA, per germline (reference sequence). Losses at the gene ends were 0 bases for V and 7 bases for J; bases not matched to a gene: 11. This CDR3 is CSARDRGLEKANEQFF. CDR3 in DNA: TGCAGTGCTAGAGATCGGGGACTAGAAAAAGCGAATGAGCAGTTCTTC.

This clonotype was found many times. The V call is TRBV5-1, the J call TRBJ2-3; TRBD2 agrees at 13 bases. The CDR3 loop spans 16 amino acids. The V gene end was trimmed by 0 bases and the J gene end by 4 bases; junction bases not matched to a gene: 2. Germline V gene lookup returns CDR1 SGHRS and CDR2 YFSETQ. CDR3 nucleotides: TGCGCCAGCAGCTTGGAACTAGCGGGGGGGCCAGATACGCAGTATTTT. Its translation is CASSLELAGGPDTQYF. Variable domain in full (rest from reference TRBV5-1 and TRBJ2-3): KAGVTQTPRYLIKTRGQQVTLSCSPISGHRSVSWYQQTPGQGLQFLFEYFSETQRNKGNFPGRFSGRQFSNSRSEMNVSTLELGDSALYLCASSLELAGGPDTQYFGPGTRLTVL.

This clonotype was detected a few times. The chain carries TRBV7-9 and TRBJ2-7, with TRBD2 identical over 13 bases. The CDR3 is 17 residues long. CDR1 and CDR2 from the germline V gene are SEHNR and FQNEAQ (reference sequence). J gave up 6 bases and V 6 bases, and 14 bases lay outside the gene matches. The CDR3 DNA reads TGTGCCAGCAGACGGACGGCTGGACTAGCGGGAGTGAGCGAGCAGTACTTC. Translated: CASRRTAGLAGVSEQYF.

This clonotype was seen at least ten times. The CDR3 loop is CASSLGSEQFF. CDR3 sequence (DNA): TGTGCCAGCAGTCTGGGCAGTGAGCAGTTCTTC. The gene calls are TRBV12-3 or TRBV12-4 and TRBJ2-1; D unresolved. Trimming removed 5 bases from V and 9 bases from J, with 8 bases in between. This CDR3 region has 11 residues.